A selection of T cell receptor beta chains follows, all from one sample in a study of T cells after yellow fever vaccination. TCRdb re-analysed the 5' RACE reads in MiXCR, keeping a single row per CDR3 protein. This table has fewer than 500,000 distinct CDR3 sequences, roughly 20% appearing once. The sample in question was PBMCs, obtained before the yellow fever booster vaccination. All receptors derive from a man younger than 35 who received the YFV17D yellow fever vaccine. Both conserved end residues are part of each CDR3. The order of the fields is J gene, V gene, clone size, CDR3 protein. Some rows have no size entry. The others give once, few or many, or a class for an expanded clone.

>TRBJ1-2|TRBV29-1|-
CSVEDPFRGGYTF
>TRBJ1-6|TRBV4-3|few
CASSYDPNGGSGSPLHF
>TRBJ2-1|TRBV28|-
CASQRSGGYNEQFF
>TRBJ2-1|TRBV6-4|few
CASSLRPQQFF
>TRBJ1-5|TRBV5-1|few
CASSVGTNSNQPQHF
>TRBJ2-2|TRBV4-1|-
CASRAGQGRSGELFF
>TRBJ2-2|TRBV27|few
CASRSLAGEYTGELFF
>TRBJ2-3|TRBV5-1|few
CASSGGAGRGDTQYF
>TRBJ2-1|TRBV6-2/TRBV6-3|few
CASSDPGLANEQFF
>TRBJ1-6|TRBV5-8|few
CASSLFWISYNSPLHF
>TRBJ1-1|TRBV6-5|few
CASSYRPGPGGTEAFF
>TRBJ1-4|TRBV20-1|-
CSARPYRIASNEKLFF
>TRBJ2-5|TRBV9|few
CASSVGRRGGFQETQYF
>TRBJ2-2|TRBV20-1|-
CSATTGTNTGELFF
>TRBJ2-2|TRBV10-3|few
CAISESSGVLNTGELFF
>TRBJ1-1|TRBV12-3/TRBV12-4|few
CASSLIRGAEAFF
>TRBJ2-6|TRBV6-5|-
CASSYVGTGRGANVLTF
>TRBJ2-3|TRBV7-2|few
CASSGIAGVYTDTQYF
>TRBJ2-2|TRBV28|-
CASWDLATGELFF
>TRBJ2-3|TRBV5-1|-
CASSLLTPIRDTQYF
>TRBJ2-1|TRBV6-6|few
CASSPDRGHRDEQFF
>TRBJ1-6|TRBV20-1|few
CSARRGDYNSPLHF
>TRBJ1-1|TRBV6-5|-
CASSYSGSEAFF
>TRBJ2-3|TRBV9|-
CASSVEPDGPRTDTQYF
>TRBJ1-1|TRBV20-1|few
CSATDTFMNTEAFF
>TRBJ1-2|TRBV28|few
CASSLRSGLLNYGYTF
>TRBJ1-4|TRBV4-3|-
CASSQAEGTNEKLFF
>TRBJ1-1|TRBV7-2|-
CASRVGLVTEAFF
>TRBJ2-3|TRBV6-5|once
CASSYSAGETDTQYF
>TRBJ2-4|TRBV18|-
CASSPPSGQRNIQYF
>TRBJ2-3|TRBV5-6|-
CASSLNGQGHLDTQYF
>TRBJ2-2|TRBV7-6|-
CASSLALRAGDTGELFF
>TRBJ2-1|TRBV4-3|-
CASSQATTGEGYNEQFF
>TRBJ2-5|TRBV28|-
CASHRGQETQYF
>TRBJ1-2|TRBV28|-
CASSSQGSGYTF
>TRBJ2-5|TRBV7-8|few
CASSQARRGPETQYF
>TRBJ2-2|TRBV12-5|few
CASGLWGRTGELFF
>TRBJ2-2|TRBV12-3/TRBV12-4|few
CASGGSRQVGELFF
>TRBJ2-1|TRBV5-1|-
CASSSTASSYNEQFF
>TRBJ2-1|TRBV7-3|-
CASSLVGGNNEQFF
>TRBJ2-1|TRBV20-1|-
CSARVISYNEQFF
>TRBJ1-1|TRBV4-1|-
CASSPTALTGDLEAFF
>TRBJ1-5|TRBV20-1|-
CSAREDRRGNQPQHF
>TRBJ2-3|TRBV3-1|-
CASSLLATTGASSTDTQYF
>TRBJ2-3|TRBV7-6|-
CASGDLAGGRTDTQYF